These 2 T cell receptor beta chains were sequenced from one sample in a study of control samples from healthy donors and cancer patients. TCRdb keeps only in-frame clones here, not all; method: immunoSEQ multiplex PCR. The sample shows about 51,000 clones, more than 70% of them seen only once. Sequencing was done on a sample of PBMCs. These receptors were taken from a middle-aged man with head and neck cancer.

V is TRBV7-3 and J is TRBJ2-1; D remains ambiguous. Germline V gene data show CDR1 as SGHTA and CDR2 as FQGTGA. The CDR3 has 17 amino acids. V gave up 2 bases and J gave up 4 bases, with 18 bases separating them. The CDR3 reads CASSLAALPSPYNEQFF. DNA for the CDR3: TGTGCCAGCAGCTTAGCCGCCCTCCCTTCTCCTTACAATGAGCAGTTCTTC.

The chain carries TRBV7-3 and TRBJ2-3; D not certain. V was shortened by 0 bases and J by 5 bases, with 9 bases between the two germline ends. The CDR3 runs to 14 residues. Germline V gene sequence: CDR1 SGHTA, CDR2 FQGTGA. The CDR3 nucleotides are TGTGCCAGCAGCTTAACCCCCGGTATAGATACGCAGTATTTT. This translates into CASSLTPGIDTQYF.